This TCR beta chain emerged from a study of blood T cell repertoires in COVID-19. As for the study in general: COVID-19 samples, acute and convalescent, were from the United States, Italy and Spain. Sample material is recorded as cDNA or gDNA derived from T cells, B-cell-depleted T cells, or PBMCs.

In the authors' methods: Reference gene primer amplification in the assay estimated nucleated cell counts. Generated by immunoSEQ multiplex PCR, the TCRdb table keeps only in-frame clones and is missing some. V, J and clone size are those of that table, while D and trimming were read from the DNA. The sample contains approximately 670,000 clones, around 89% of which appear only once. CDR1 is LGHNA, CDR2 YNFKEQ, per germline. With 3 bases clipped from V and 4 bases from J, the junction kept 3 bases outside the gene matches. The CDR3 is 14 amino acids. The V and J genes are TRBV4-2 and TRBJ1-5; 7 nucleotides agree with TRBD1. Sequences were obtained from peripheral blood. The sequence was collected from a woman aged 18 to 35 with acute or convalescent COVID-19. CDR3 sequence (DNA): TGTGCCAGCAGCCAGCCACAGGGGAATCAGCCCCAGCATTTT. Translation: CASSQPQGNQPQHF.